This T cell receptor (beta chain) was retrieved from a study of naive and memory T cell subsets. The beta constant-region primer was an equimolar mix of two oligonucleotides covering TRBC1 and TRBC2. Using its own MiXCR run on the UMI-ligation and nested PCR reads, TCRdb lists one record per CDR3 protein. The data hold roughly 98,000 distinct CDR3 sequences, with roughly 7% observed a single time. CD4 T cells were positively selected, then CD8 T cells from the CD4-negative fraction. The study, taken as a whole, reports: Over 95% of naive TCR sequences appeared only once, unlike memory subsets.

This clonotype appeared many times. Its antigen is not identified. This clonotype was sampled from a human donor in good health. Input material: central memory CD4+ T cells from blood.

The CDR3 DNA sequence: TGTGCCAGCAAAACTAGCGGGGGCGGCTTTAAAGATACGCAGTATTTT. It translates to CASKTSGGGFKDTQYF. This sequence joins TRBV12-3 or TRBV12-4 and TRBJ2-3, with 11 nucleotides matching TRBD2. Trimming took 7 bases from V and 5 from J; bases not matched to a gene: 11. The CDR3 runs 16 residues.